This T cell receptor (beta chain) was documented in a study of cytomegalovirus exposure and HLA in healthy donors. Study results and limitations: Later analysis identified several of the most significant clusters that appeared linked to common viral pathogens. Sequencing likely generated an artifact that appeared as a cluster of highly shared sequence variants. Researchers reported that a few CMV-associated chains were confirmed in vitro as CMV antigen-specific. Roughly uniform depth of sequencing across donors was assumed in presence/absence analyses.

The PCR made use of 60 Vbeta and 13 Jbeta primers. Profiled with immunoSEQ multiplex PCR; TCRdb holds only in-frame clones, not every one. The table shows around 150,000 clones, with around nine tenths occurring only once. This CDR3 comprises 15 residues. V lost 5 bases to trimming and J lost 4 bases, with 18 bases between them. Germline V gene data show CDR1 as SNHLY and CDR2 as FYNNEI. A remark on this clone: Antigen: not known.

This sequence joins TRBV2 and TRBJ2-7, with D maybe TRBD2 (6 bases). The TCR comes from a woman in her twenties or thirties in good health and CMV-seronegative. Sequenced sample: PBMCs. CDR3 sequence (DNA): TGTGCCAGCAGTTCCGAGACAGCGGAGGGGTACGAGCAGTACTTC. Translated: CASSSETAEGYEQYF.